The rows below give T cell receptor beta chains drawn from one sample of a study of T cell responses to AZD1222 COVID-19 vaccine. Some clones are missing from TCRdb's copy, which holds only in-frame ones; the method was immunoSEQ multiplex PCR. Among more than 90,000 clones, approximately 84% were seen once, and the ten largest hold roughly 9%. The source was peripheral blood, collected on day 0 of AZD1222 vaccination. These receptors were collected from an adult in good health. The CDR3 runs from the conserved cysteine through the conserved F or W. Fields, in order: clone size, D gene, V gene, J gene, CDR3 DNA, CDR3 protein. A D gene is named only where the DNA matches it firmly. Not every row has a clone size; where given, it reads once, few, many or a size class.

>.|TRBD1|TRBV12-3/TRBV12-4|TRBJ1-1
TGTGCCGGATCCAGGACAGGGGATAGTGAAGCTTTCTTT
CAGSRTGDSEAFF
>.|TRBD2|TRBV7-3|TRBJ2-7
TGTGCCAGCAGCCCGGCGGGGACTAGCGGATACGAGCAGTACTTC
CASSPAGTSGYEQYF
>.|.|TRBV7-9|TRBJ2-7
TGTGCCAGCAGCTCCTGGGCCTGGAACATTTCCTACGAGCAGTACTTC
CASSSWAWNISYEQYF
>few|.|TRBV30|TRBJ1-2
TGTGCCTGGAGTTCCTTAAACTATGGCTACACCTTC
CAWSSLNYGYTF
>.|.|TRBV11-2|TRBJ2-4
TGTGCCAGCAGCTCCAGATCTAAAAACATTCAGTACTTC
CASSSRSKNIQYF
>.|.|TRBV6-5|TRBJ1-1
TGTGCCAGCAGCACGACCGTGAACACTGAAGCTTTCTTT
CASSTTVNTEAFF
>.|.|TRBV5-1|TRBJ2-5
TGCGCCAGCAGCCTCACGTTGCAAGAGACCCAGTACTTC
CASSLTLQETQYF
>.|.|TRBV6-1|TRBJ2-5
TGTGCCAGCAGTTTTACAGTCCAAGAGACCCAGTACTTC
CASSFTVQETQYF
>.|.|TRBV12-3/TRBV12-4|TRBJ2-3
TGTGCCAGCAGTCCTCCCCAGTATTTT
CASSPPQYF
>.|TRBD1|TRBV7-9|TRBJ1-3
TGTGCCGGCTGGCAGGGGGACTCTGGAAACACCATATATTTT
CAGWQGDSGNTIYF
>.|.|TRBV12-3/TRBV12-4|TRBJ1-5
TGTGCCAGCAGTTTATCAGGGGTCCAGCCCCAGCATTTT
CASSLSGVQPQHF
>few|.|TRBV11-2|TRBJ2-7
TGTGCCAGCAGGGCCCCGGGACGGACACCCTACGAGCAGTACTTC
CASRAPGRTPYEQYF
>.|.|TRBV9|TRBJ1-2
TGTGCCAGCAGCGTAGATCAGGGCATTTACTATGGCTACACCTTC
CASSVDQGIYYGYTF
>once|TRBD1|TRBV6-5|TRBJ1-2
TGTGCCAGCCGGGACAGGGGAACTGGTGGCTACACCTTC
CASRDRGTGGYTF
>.|.|TRBV5-1|TRBJ2-3
TGCGCCAGCAGCAGTCTGGGTGGGCAAGTCACAGATACGCAGTATTTT
CASSSLGGQVTDTQYF
>.|.|TRBV9|TRBJ2-3
TGTGCCAGCAGCGTAGAGGTACGGGACACCCCCCCATATTTT
CASSVEVRDTPPYF
>.|TRBD2|TRBV18|TRBJ2-1
TGTGCCAGCTCACCAACTGCTAGCGGGGGGCTCTACAATGAGCAGTTCTTC
CASSPTASGGLYNEQFF
>.|.|TRBV18|TRBJ2-2
TGTGCCAGCTCACCCAAAGACACCGGGGAGCTGTTTTTT
CASSPKDTGELFF
>.|TRBD2|TRBV4-2|TRBJ2-7
TGTGCCAGCAGCCGACCCCGGGACTACCTCTACGAGCAGTACTTC
CASSRPRDYLYEQYF
>.|.|TRBV7-9|TRBJ1-2
TGTGCCAGCAGCTTAGCAGGGCATGGCTACACCTTC
CASSLAGHGYTF
>.|.|TRBV7-6|TRBJ1-3
TGTGCCAGCAGCTTATGGAACACCATATATTTT
CASSLWNTIYF
>.|.|TRBV12-3/TRBV12-4|TRBJ2-1
TGTGCCAGCAGTTGGTCCGGCAGCAATGAGCAGTTCTTC
CASSWSGSNEQFF
>.|.|TRBV6-1|TRBJ2-1
TGTGCCAGCAGGGGGGAGGACAATGAGCAGTTCTTC
CASRGEDNEQFF
>.|TRBD1|TRBV19|TRBJ2-1
TGTGCCAGTAGTAAGTACAGGGGGGAGTACAATGAGCAGTTCTTC
CASSKYRGEYNEQFF
>once|.|TRBV7-2|TRBJ1-4
TGTGCCAGCAGCGCCTCTCAGGCAACTAATGAAAAACTGTTTTTT
CASSASQATNEKLFF
>.|TRBD1|TRBV7-7|TRBJ2-6
TGTGCTAGCGGGGGACAGGGGGTTGGGGCCAACGTCCTGACTTTC
CASGGQGVGANVLTF
>once|TRBD2|TRBV28|TRBJ2-7
TGTGCCAGCAGATCTAGCGGGGGGTCCTACGAGCAGTACTTC
CASRSSGGSYEQYF
>.|.|TRBV7-8|TRBJ1-1
TGTGCCAGCAGCCTCCCGAACTCCCCGAGCACTGAAGCTTTCTTT
CASSLPNSPSTEAFF
>.|TRBD1|TRBV10-2|TRBJ2-2
TGCGCCAGCTCCTGGGACAGGGGGGTTAAGGGGGAGCTGTTTTTT
CASSWDRGVKGELFF
>few|.|TRBV19|TRBJ1-4
TGTGCCAGTAGTAGAGGACCTTGGAATGAAAAACTGTTTTTT
CASSRGPWNEKLFF
>.|.|TRBV5-1|TRBJ1-4
TGCGCCAGCAGCGGGAGTGCAACTAATGAAAAACTGTTTTTT
CASSGSATNEKLFF
>.|.|TRBV18|TRBJ2-7
TGTGCCAGCTCCCCCTATGCACAGCTCTACGAGCAGTACTTC
CASSPYAQLYEQYF
>.|TRBD1|TRBV11-2|TRBJ2-2
TGTGCCACGGGTGGGACAGGGGGCCTTAGGGAGCTGTTTTTT
CATGGTGGLRELFF
>few|TRBD1|TRBV5-1|TRBJ2-3
TGCGCCAGCAGCTTCCGGGACAGCAGCACAGATACGCAGTATTTT
CASSFRDSSTDTQYF
>.|.|TRBV27|TRBJ2-7
TGTGCCAGCAGCCCCGGCATACTATACGAGCAGTACTTC
CASSPGILYEQYF
>.|.|TRBV6-6|TRBJ1-3
TGTGCCAGCAGTAAACCTATGGGGATATCTGGAAACACCATATATTTT
CASSKPMGISGNTIYF
>once|.|TRBV28|TRBJ2-7
TGTGCCAGCAGTTTGGGGCTGGATTACGAGCAGTACTTC
CASSLGLDYEQYF
>.|.|TRBV6-5|TRBJ1-5
TGTGCCAGCAGTTACTCGTTTCTGGGAAATCAGCCCCAGCATTTT
CASSYSFLGNQPQHF
>.|TRBD2|TRBV28|TRBJ2-3
TGTGCCAGCAGACAAACTAGCGGGAGTTCAGATACGCAGTATTTT
CASRQTSGSSDTQYF
>.|TRBD1|TRBV9|TRBJ2-2
TGTGCCAGCAGCGTAGCAGTCGACATTTCCGGGACAGGGGGACCCGGGGAGCTGTTTTTT
CASSVAVDISGTGGPGELFF
>.|.|TRBV7-9|TRBJ1-2
TGTGCCAGCAGCTTCTATGGCTACACCTTC
CASSFYGYTF
>.|.|TRBV7-3|TRBJ2-5
TGTGCCAGCAGCCAAACAGGGATGGAGACCCAGTACTTC
CASSQTGMETQYF
>.|TRBD1|TRBV25-1|TRBJ1-1
TGTGCCAGCACACCTTTGGACAGGATTAACACTGAAGCTTTCTTT
CASTPLDRINTEAFF
>once|.|TRBV24-1|TRBJ2-5
TGTGCCACCAGCCGCCGCGGAGAGACCCAGTACTTC
CATSRRGETQYF
>.|.|TRBV30|TRBJ1-3
TGTGCCTGGAGTGTTGGCCAGCCGCAGGACACCATATATTTT
CAWSVGQPQDTIYF
>.|.|TRBV19|TRBJ1-3
TGTGCCAGTAGTCAGACAGGACCTGGAAACACCATATATTTT
CASSQTGPGNTIYF
>.|.|TRBV5-1|TRBJ1-5
TGCGCCAGCAGCTTGAACTCCAATCAGCCCCAGCATTTT
CASSLNSNQPQHF
>.|TRBD1|TRBV5-1|TRBJ1-1
TGCGCCAGCAGCGCCGGGACAGGGAACACTGAAGCTTTCTTT
CASSAGTGNTEAFF
>.|TRBD1|TRBV10-2|TRBJ1-2
TGCGCCAGTCAAAGCACAGGGGCCGCTAATGGCTACACCTTC
CASQSTGAANGYTF
>.|.|TRBV5-1|TRBJ1-4
TGCGCCAGCAGCTCAACTAGGGAGGCTAATGAAAAACTGTTTTTT
CASSSTREANEKLFF
>once|.|TRBV4-3|TRBJ1-4
TGCGCCAGCAGCCAGGGCCCCGAGGGCTGGAATGAAAAACTGTTTTTT
CASSQGPEGWNEKLFF
>.|.|TRBV6-5|TRBJ1-5
TGTGCCAGCAGTCGGACATTGGATCAGCCCCAGCATTTT
CASSRTLDQPQHF
>once|.|TRBV5-4|TRBJ1-1
TGTGCCAGCAGCCAACTCGACGGGAACACTGAAGCTTTCTTT
CASSQLDGNTEAFF